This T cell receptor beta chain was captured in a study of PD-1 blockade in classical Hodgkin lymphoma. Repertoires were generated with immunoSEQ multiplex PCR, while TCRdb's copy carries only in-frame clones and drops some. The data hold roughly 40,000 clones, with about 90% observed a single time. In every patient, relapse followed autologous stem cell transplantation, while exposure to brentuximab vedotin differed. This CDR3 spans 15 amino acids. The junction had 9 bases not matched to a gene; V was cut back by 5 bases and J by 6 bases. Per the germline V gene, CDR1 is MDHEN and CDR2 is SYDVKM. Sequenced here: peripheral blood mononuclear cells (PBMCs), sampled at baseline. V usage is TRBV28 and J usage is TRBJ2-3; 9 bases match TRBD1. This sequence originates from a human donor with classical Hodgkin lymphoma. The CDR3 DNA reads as TGTGCCAGCAGTCCCTGGACAGGGGCAGCTGATACGCAGTATTTT. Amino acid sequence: CASSPWTGAADTQYF.